Listed here are 29 T cell receptor beta chains from one sample, sequenced in a study of beta chain features in type 1 diabetes. Expressed TCRB transcripts were sequenced because the entire RNA isolate underwent reverse transcription. Sequenced by immunoSEQ multiplex PCR; TCRdb stores in-frame clones only, minus some. The sample holds 200,000 to 250,000 clones; approximately 70% are singletons and the top ten take about 0.051%. Sequencing was performed on naive CD4+ T cells from blood. Receptors originate from a man aged 25-40 years in good health.

The chain uses TRBV7-2 and TRBJ2-1, with 8 bases lining up with TRBD1. Germline V lookup: CDR1 SGHTA, CDR2 FQGNSA. The CDR3 extends over 12 amino acids. The junction had 7 bases not matched to a gene; V was cut back by 3 bases and J by 15 bases. Written as DNA, the CDR3 is TGTGCCAGCAGCTTCAACAGGGGGTATCCGTTCTTC. Its protein is CASSFNRGYPFF. Filled out from reference TRBV7-2 and TRBJ2-1, the complete variable domain reads GAGVSQSPSNKVTEKGKDVELRCDPISGHTALYWYRQSLGQGLEFLIYFQGNSAPDKSGLPSDRFSAERTGGSVSTLTIQRTQQEDSAVYLCASSFNRGYPFFGPGTRLTVL.

The rearrangement joins TRBV29-1 to TRBJ1-2, with TRBD1 matching 9 bases. Germline assignment: CDR1 SQVTM and CDR2 ANQGSEA. The CDR3 length is 14 residues. The ends lost 7 bases at V and 4 bases at J; junction bases unmatched: 10. The CDR3 nucleotides read TGCAGCGCCCGGACAGGGGATTTCGGCTATGGCTACACCTTC. It codes for CSARTGDFGYGYTF.

The CDR3 DNA reads as TGTGCCAGCAGCTCCCGTAGGGAGCGGGGGGCCGACAATGAGCAGTTCTTC. It translates to CASSSRRERGADNEQFF. The chain combines TRBV7-9 with TRBJ2-1; 9 bases line up with TRBD2. The J segment lost 5 bases and the V segment lost 4 bases, leaving 12 bases of the junction unmatched. CDR3 length equals 17 residues. Germline CDR1 reads SEHNR; CDR2 reads FQNEAQ (reference sequence).

The chain carries TRBV29-1 and TRBJ2-3; a possible D gene is TRBD1 (6 bases). This CDR3 comprises 14 residues. V lost 2 bases, J lost 3 bases, and 12 bases lay in between. In germline, CDR1 is SQVTM, CDR2 ANQGSEA. The CDR3 DNA sequence: TGCAGCGTTGAAAGGGGGTACAGAACAGATACGCAGTATTTT. Amino acids: CSVERGYRTDTQYF.

V gene TRBV25-1 combines with J gene TRBJ2-7; maybe TRBD1 (5 bases). Trimming pared 1 base from V and 7 bases from J, leaving 14 bases between. The CDR3 is 14 residues long. Germline V gene sequence: CDR1 MGHDK, CDR2 SYGVNS. DNA for the CDR3: TGTGCCAGCAGTGAATTCCCCGACAGCGTGGAGCAGTACTTC. Its protein product is CASSEFPDSVEQYF.

The J gene is TRBJ1-1, the V gene TRBV29-1, with D possibly TRBD1 on 5 matching bases. V shed 3 bases and J shed 4 bases, with 6 bases lying between them. The germline CDR1 and CDR2 sequences are SQVTM and ANQGSEA. The CDR3 has 11 residues. The CDR3 bases are TGCAGCGTTGATACAGGCACTGAAGCTTTCTTT. It yields the protein CSVDTGTEAFF.

The chain links TRBV7-2 to TRBJ2-2, with 12 nucleotides matching TRBD2. J was trimmed by 7 bases and V by 7 bases; bases with no gene match: 10. Germline V gene lookup returns CDR1 SGHTA and CDR2 FQGNSA. This CDR3 comprises 16 residues. The chain's CDR3 is CASNRLAGEVGGELFF. In nucleotides, the CDR3 is TGTGCCAGCAATAGACTAGCGGGAGAAGTCGGCGGGGAGCTGTTTTTT.

The chain uses TRBV30 and TRBJ1-5, with D uncertain. V was cut by 6 bases and J by 5 bases, with 14 bases left in between. Germline assignment: CDR1 GTSNPN and CDR2 SVGIG (reference sequence). There are 13 residues in the CDR3. This CDR3 is CACAQDRHQPQHF. DNA of the CDR3: TGTGCCTGCGCCCAGGATAGACATCAGCCCCAGCATTTT. The variable domain in full, completed from reference TRBV30 and TRBJ1-5, reads SQTIHQWPATLVQPVGSPLSLECTVEGTSNPNLYWYRQAAGRGLQLLFYSVGIGQISSEVPQNLSASRPQDRQFILSSKKLLLSDSGFYLCACAQDRHQPQHFGDGTRLSIL.

This rearrangement joins TRBV9 to TRBJ2-7, with D uncertain. The CDR3 spans 13 residues. V lost 4 bases and J lost 5, with 13 bases in between. Germline values: CDR1 SGDLS, CDR2 YYNGEE. CDR3 residues: CASSSQSLDEQYF. The DNA for the CDR3 is TGTGCCAGCAGCTCCCAAAGTCTAGACGAGCAGTACTTC.

The chain couples TRBV5-4 to TRBJ2-3; no clear D. Germline CDR1 reads SGHNT; CDR2 reads YYREEE (reference sequence). The CDR3 extends over 14 amino acids. V was shortened by 2 bases and J by 5 bases, with 12 bases between the two germline ends. CDR3: CASSFPGNRDTQYF. The DNA of the CDR3 is TGTGCCAGCAGCTTCCCGGGTAACAGAGATACGCAGTATTTT.

The chain has TRBV29-1 and TRBJ2-5, with TRBD1 identical over 7 bases. The CDR3 is made up of 15 amino acids. V lost 8 bases and J lost 5; bases outside the gene matches: 17. Germline lookup yields CDR1 SQVTM and CDR2 ANQGSEA. CDR3 region: CSFRRPGQPRETQYF. CDR3 nucleotide sequence: TGCAGCTTCCGAAGGCCGGGACAGCCGAGGGAGACCCAGTACTTC.

This chain connects TRBV28 to TRBJ2-5; D call uncertain. The V and J ends lost 3 bases and 2 bases respectively, with 19 bases between them. CDR1 and CDR2 from the germline V gene are MDHEN and SYDVKM. The CDR3 covers 17 residues. The CDR3 spells CASSFHSLSGGQETQYF. The CDR3 DNA reads TGTGCCAGCAGTTTCCATTCCCTCTCTGGCGGTCAAGAGACCCAGTACTTC.

V usage is TRBV6-6 and J usage is TRBJ2-1; D gene unclear. The germline V and J ends were trimmed by 2 bases and 3 bases, with 2 bases remaining between them. Germline values: CDR1 MNHNY, CDR2 SVGAGI (reference sequence). The CDR3 runs to 12 residues. As DNA, the CDR3 is TGTGCCAGCAGTTACATCTACAATGAGCAGTTCTTC. This sequence encodes CASSYIYNEQFF.

The rearrangement uses TRBV16 and TRBJ1-1, with D unclear. The germline V gene has CDR1 KGHSY and CDR2 FQNENV. This CDR3 comprises 11 residues. Trimming took 3 bases from V and 8 from J, leaving 7 bases between them. The CDR3 loop reads CASSQTTEAFF. Here the CDR3 DNA reads TGTGCCAGCAGCCAGACGACGGAAGCTTTCTTT.

Comment on this clone: Other DNA sequences of this sample code for an identical CDR3. The V gene is TRBV25-1, the J gene TRBJ2-2, with a weak D call TRBD2 (5 bases). The CDR3 is 11 amino acids. Germline lookup yields CDR1 MGHDK and CDR2 SYGVNS. V shed 6 bases and J shed 6 bases, with 5 bases lying between them. The DNA for the CDR3 is TGTGCCAGCAGGGGAGCCGGGGAGCTGTTTTTT. It codes for CASRGAGELFF. Full variable domain (outside the CDR3, taken from reference TRBV25-1 and TRBJ2-2): EADIYQTPRYLVIGTGKKITLECSQTMGHDKMYWYQQDPGMELHLIHYSYGVNSTEKGDLSSESTVSRIRTEHFPLTLESARPSHTSQYLCASRGAGELFFGEGSRLTVL.

This chain links TRBV30 with TRBJ1-4; D gene ambiguous. The CDR3 loop spans 16 amino acids. CDR1 and CDR2 (germline): GTSNPN, SVGIG (reference sequence). V lost 0 bases to trimming and J lost 3 bases, with 14 bases between them. Here the CDR3 reads CAWSVLFLDPNEKLFF. CDR3 DNA: TGTGCCTGGAGTGTACTGTTTTTGGATCCTAATGAAAAACTGTTTTTT.

The J gene is TRBJ2-5, the V gene TRBV7-2; D possibly corresponds to TRBD2 (5 bases). This CDR3 region has 13 residues. Germline lookup yields CDR1 SGHTA and CDR2 FQGNSA. The V and J ends lost 5 bases and 5 bases respectively, with 12 bases between them. CDR3 sequence: CASSRPGEETQYF. The CDR3 DNA is TGTGCCAGCAGCCGCCCTGGGGAGGAGACCCAGTACTTC.

The chain uses TRBV5-1 and TRBJ2-7; D is uncertain. Trimming took 2 bases from V and 3 from J, leaving 15 bases between them. This CDR3 comprises 15 residues. Germline V gene lookup returns CDR1 SGHRS and CDR2 YFSETQ. In nucleotides, the CDR3 is TGCGCCAGCAGCTTTTTACCGTCGCCCTTCTACGAGCAGTACTTC. It is translated as CASSFLPSPFYEQYF.

V gene TRBV9 combines with J gene TRBJ2-6; D is ambiguous. The V and J ends lost 6 bases and 3 bases respectively, with 4 bases between them. Germline CDR1 reads SGDLS; CDR2 reads YYNGEE. CDR3 length: 12 amino acids. CDR3 in amino acids: CASMSGANVLTF. The CDR3 DNA sequence: TGTGCCAGCATGAGTGGGGCCAACGTCCTGACTTTC.

J is TRBJ2-1 and V is TRBV7-9; D is undetermined. Trimming pared 2 bases from V and 11 bases from J, leaving 13 bases between. The CDR3 runs 13 residues. Germline V gene sequence: CDR1 SEHNR, CDR2 FQNEAQ (reference sequence). For the CDR3, the DNA is TGTGCCAGCAGCTTAAATTCAGAGGCCCAGCAGTTCTTC. Its protein product is CASSLNSEAQQFF.

This sequence joins TRBV6-6 and TRBJ2-3, with D uncertain. The germline V gene has CDR1 MNHNY and CDR2 SVGAGI (reference sequence). The CDR3 is made up of 14 amino acids. V shed 8 bases and J shed 1 base, with 13 bases lying between them. The chain's CDR3 is CASCPQEGTDTQYF. CDR3 nucleotides: TGTGCCAGCTGCCCTCAAGAGGGCACAGATACGCAGTATTTT.

The chain couples TRBV6-5 to TRBJ2-3; 7 positions match TRBD1. Germline V gives CDR1 MNHEY, CDR2 SVGAGI. V was clipped by 6 bases and J by 1 base; unmatched bases: 7. CDR3 length equals 15 residues. The CDR3 sequence: CASSLGGGRTDTQYF. CDR3 nucleotides: TGTGCCAGCAGCCTAGGGGGCGGGCGCACAGATACGCAGTATTTT.

The chain is built from TRBV7-9 and TRBJ2-4; 12 bases are a match to TRBD1. CDR3 length: 19 residues. V lost 4 bases and J lost 3; bases outside the gene matches: 13. In germline, CDR1 is SEHNR, CDR2 FQNEAQ (reference sequence). CDR3 in amino acids: CASSSHPIGTGGVKNIQYF. In DNA, the CDR3 is TGTGCCAGCAGCTCCCACCCTATAGGGACAGGGGGCGTCAAAAACATTCAGTACTTC. Filled out from reference TRBV7-9 and TRBJ2-4, the complete variable domain reads DTGVSQNPRHKITKRGQNVTFRCDPISEHNRLYWYRQTLGQGPEFLTYFQNEAQLEKSRLLSDRFSAERPKGSFSTLEIQRTEQGDSAMYLCASSSHPIGTGGVKNIQYFGAGTRLSVL.

This clone was counted once. At the DNA level, this CDR3 is encoded by other sequences in the same sample as well. The chain joins TRBV30 to TRBJ2-2; D ambiguous. Per the germline V gene, CDR1 is GTSNPN and CDR2 is SVGIG (reference sequence). The CDR3 covers 13 residues. Trimming pared 2 bases from V and 2 bases from J, leaving 6 bases between. CDR3 sequence (DNA): TGTGCCTGGAGTAGTGGCAACACCGGGGAGCTGTTTTTT. This sequence encodes CAWSSGNTGELFF.

This chain joins TRBV29-1 and TRBJ1-2; TRBD1 agrees at 7 bases. V gave up 5 bases and J gave up 5 bases; unmatched junction bases: 5. Germline V gives CDR1 SQVTM, CDR2 ANQGSEA. This CDR3 spans 12 amino acids. CDR3 sequence: CSVSGGEYGYTF. CDR3 nucleotides: TGCAGCGTTTCAGGGGGGGAGTATGGCTACACCTTC.

This clone was counted between two and nine times. The V and J genes are TRBV29-1 and TRBJ1-2, with TRBD1 as a possible D gene (6 bases). CDR3 length: 11 amino acids. The germline V gene has CDR1 SQVTM and CDR2 ANQGSEA. Trimming removed 4 bases from V and 6 bases from J, with 9 bases in between. The CDR3 DNA reads TGCAGCGTTGTAGCAGGGGATGGCTACACCTTC. It specifies CSVVAGDGYTF.

In its sample, this clone was seen a few times. V usage is TRBV7-9 and J usage is TRBJ2-7, with a possible D match to TRBD2 (6 bases). The V and J ends lost 5 bases and 2 bases respectively, with 16 bases between them. The CDR3 has 15 residues. Germline CDR1 SEHNR, CDR2 FQNEAQ (reference sequence). CDR3 bases: TGTGCCAGCAGCCCGGAGGGAGCTCGGGCCTACGAGCAGTACTTC. This translates into CASSPEGARAYEQYF.

The chain employs TRBV5-4 and TRBJ2-2; the match to TRBD2 covers 9 bases. The length of the CDR3 is 15 residues. The trim removed 4 bases at V and 4 bases at J, leaving 5 bases unmatched. Germline CDR1 reads SGHNT; CDR2 reads YYREEE (reference sequence). In DNA form, the CDR3 reads TGTGCCAGCAGCGTACTTAGCGGGAGCACCGGGGAGCTGTTTTTT. It is translated as CASSVLSGSTGELFF. Full variable domain (outside the CDR3, taken from reference TRBV5-4 and TRBJ2-2): ETGVTQSPTHLIKTRGQQVTLRCSSQSGHNTVSWYQQALGQGPQFIFQYYREEENGRGNFPPRFSGLQFPNYSSELNVNALELDDSALYLCASSVLSGSTGELFFGEGSRLTVL.

This chain joins TRBV28 and TRBJ2-7; D gene unclear. CDR3 size: 11 residues. CDR1 is MDHEN, CDR2 SYDVKM, per germline. The ends were cut back, 11 bases at V and 0 bases at J, with 8 bases in the middle. The CDR3 loop reads CASESSYEQYF. In DNA, the CDR3 is TGTGCCTCCGAGAGCTCCTACGAGCAGTACTTC.